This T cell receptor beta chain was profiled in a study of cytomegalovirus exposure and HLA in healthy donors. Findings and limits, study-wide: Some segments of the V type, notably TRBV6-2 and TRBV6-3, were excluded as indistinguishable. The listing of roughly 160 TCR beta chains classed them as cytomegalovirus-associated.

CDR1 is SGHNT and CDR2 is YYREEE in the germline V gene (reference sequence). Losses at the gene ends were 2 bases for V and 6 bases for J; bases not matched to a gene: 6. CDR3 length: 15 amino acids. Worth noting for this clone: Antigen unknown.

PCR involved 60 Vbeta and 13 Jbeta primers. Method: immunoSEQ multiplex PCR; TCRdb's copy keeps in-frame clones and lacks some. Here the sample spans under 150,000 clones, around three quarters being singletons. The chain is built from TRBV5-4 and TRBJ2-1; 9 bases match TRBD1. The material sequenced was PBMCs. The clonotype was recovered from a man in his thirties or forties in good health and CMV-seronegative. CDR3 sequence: CASSLQGARPNEQFF. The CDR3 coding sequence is TGTGCCAGCAGCTTACAGGGGGCCCGACCCAATGAGCAGTTCTTC.